Below are 26 T cell receptor beta chains sequenced from a single sample in a study of blood T cells in healthy people across ages. Next came a second PCR, run for roughly 7 to 12 cycles, which used a sample-barcoded 5' primer along with a J-beta primer mix. TCRdb independently ran MiXCR on the 5' RACE reads; one entry per CDR3 protein. Of fewer than 1 million distinct CDR3 sequences in the sample, roughly 44% are singletons; the top ten hold roughly 18%. The sequenced material came from blood. Receptors were obtained from a man aged 55 to 70 in good health.

Many counts were recorded for this clonotype. This rearrangement joins TRBV6-5 to TRBJ2-7; D is unresolved. Trimming stripped 6 bases from V and 0 bases from J, with 12 bases between. The length of the CDR3 is 14 residues. CDR1 MNHEY and CDR2 SVGAGI come from the germline V gene. The CDR3 here is CASREAITSYEQYF. CDR3 nucleotides: TGTGCCAGCAGGGAAGCGATTACCTCCTACGAGCAGTACTTC.

The rearrangement uses TRBV4-2 and TRBJ2-1; D might be TRBD2 (6 bases). Germline V gene sequence: CDR1 LGHNA, CDR2 YNFKEQ. CDR3 length equals 18 residues. Deletions cut 3 bases from V and 2 bases from J, with 20 bases between. The CDR3 sequence is CASSQGPGLPGPYNEQFF. The CDR3 nucleotides are TGTGCCAGCAGCCAGGGTCCGGGACTCCCGGGACCCTACAATGAGCAGTTCTTC.

This clonotype has more than one count but fewer than ten. The chain joins TRBV7-9 to TRBJ2-7, with 7 bases that match TRBD1. Germline V gives CDR1 SEHNR, CDR2 FQNEAQ (reference sequence). This CDR3 is built from 15 residues. Losses at the gene ends were 4 bases for V and 4 bases for J; bases not matched to a gene: 10. CDR3 DNA sequence: TGTGCCAGCAGCTCAAGACAGGGACCGGTTTACGAGCAGTACTTC. Translated: CASSSRQGPVYEQYF.

This clonotype occurred a few times. CDR3 amino acids: CASSPRPAQGLDEQFF. CDR3 sequence (DNA): TGCGCCAGCAGCCCTCGCCCGGCACAGGGGCTAGATGAGCAGTTCTTC. V gene TRBV5-1 combines with J gene TRBJ2-1, with 7 bases identical to TRBD1. This CDR3 has 16 residues. Trimming took 4 bases from V and 8 from J; bases not matched to a gene: 15. Per the germline V gene, CDR1 is SGHRS and CDR2 is YFSETQ. The whole variable domain, filled in from reference TRBV5-1 and TRBJ2-1, reads KAGVTQTPRYLIKTRGQQVTLSCSPISGHRSVSWYQQTPGQGLQFLFEYFSETQRNKGNFPGRFSGRQFSNSRSEMNVSTLELGDSALYLCASSPRPAQGLDEQFFGPGTRLTVL.

The V call is TRBV27, the J call TRBJ2-1; D unclear. The closer fit of TRBJ2-7 to the DNA end suggests the J call may be wrong. There are 14 residues in the CDR3. Germline assignment: CDR1 MNHEY and CDR2 SMNVEV (reference sequence). The CDR3 is CASSLFDVDNEQYF. The DNA for the CDR3 is TGTGCCAGCAGTTTATTTGACGTCGACAATGAGCAGTACTTC.

The V and J genes are TRBV7-8 and TRBJ1-2, with 7 bases lining up with TRBD1. CDR1 is SGHVS, CDR2 FQNEAQ, per germline. Trimming cost V 3 bases and J 7 bases; bases outside gene matches: 5. The CDR3 loop spans 13 amino acids. DNA for the CDR3: TGTGCCAGCAGCTTGCAGGGGGGAGGTGGCTACACCTTC. It translates to CASSLQGGGGYTF.

This clonotype was seen many times. V usage is TRBV9 and J usage is TRBJ1-1; 8 bases fit TRBD1. Per germline, CDR1 SGDLS and CDR2 YYNGEE. The V and J ends lost 4 bases and 3 bases, in that order; junction bases with no gene match: 8. The CDR3 has 15 residues. DNA of the CDR3: TGTGCCAGCAGCCTGGACAGGGATGGAGACACTGAAGCTTTCTTT. This encodes CASSLDRDGDTEAFF.

Regarding this clonotype: One end of the junction does not line up with germline, which may come from a read error. V usage is TRBV28 and J usage is TRBJ2-1, with 8 positions matching TRBD2. The V gene's germline CDR1 is MDHEN and CDR2 SYDVKM. The CDR3 consists of 14 residues. CDR3 residues: CASSFGGGSNGQFF. As DNA, the CDR3 is TGTGCCAGCAGTTTCGGCGGGGGGTCCAATGGGCAGTTCTTC.

The gene calls are TRBV7-2 and TRBJ2-3; 14 bases agree with TRBD2. This CDR3 is built from 18 residues. V lost 3 bases to trimming and J lost 3 bases; unmatched junction nucleotides: 8. Germline CDR1 and CDR2: SGHTA and FQGNSA. The CDR3 loop is CASSFRPWTSGGTDTQYF. CDR3 in DNA: TGTGCCAGCAGCTTCAGACCTTGGACTAGCGGGGGGACAGATACGCAGTATTTT.

This clonotype turned up a few times. The CDR3 region has the DNA TGTGCCAGCGGCCGGGCCACCTATGGCTACACCTTC. It yields the protein CASGRATYGYTF. The chain carries TRBV28 and TRBJ1-2; D ambiguous. Germline loops: CDR1 MDHEN, CDR2 SYDVKM. V gave up 8 bases and J gave up 4 bases, with 11 bases separating them. The CDR3 has 12 residues.

The chain is built from TRBV13 and TRBJ2-7; 10 positions match TRBD1. This CDR3 is built from 17 residues. From germline, CDR1 is PRHDT and CDR2 FYEKMQ (reference sequence). V shed 1 base, J shed 1 base, and the junction held 7 bases outside the gene matches. The CDR3, as DNA: TGTGCCAGCAGCTTAGCAACCCGGGACAGGGGATCCTACGAGCAGTACTTC. Translation gives CASSLATRDRGSYEQYF.

This chain joins TRBV18 and TRBJ2-7, with 8 bases matching TRBD1. V lost 3 bases and J lost 2; bases outside the gene matches: 3. The CDR3 length is 14 residues. Germline CDR1 and CDR2: KGHSH and LQKENI. In DNA, the CDR3 is TGTGCCAGCTCACCCCGGGACAGGACCTACGAGCAGTACTTC. Its protein is CASSPRDRTYEQYF.

Turning to this clonotype: A junction end diverges from the germline sequence, so it may reflect a read error. The rearrangement uses TRBV9 and TRBJ2-7; D is possibly TRBD1 (9 bases). This CDR3 region has 15 residues. Germline V gene data show CDR1 as SGDLS and CDR2 as YYNGEE. The CDR3: CASSVAGQGSYEQYF. For the CDR3, the DNA is TGCGCCAGCAGCGTAGCGGGACAGGGATCCTACGAGCAGTACTTC.

This clonotype was observed many times. The chain combines TRBV27 with TRBJ2-7; 8 bases map to TRBD2. Germline V CDR1 and CDR2: MNHEY, SMNVEV (reference sequence). J was trimmed by 0 bases and V by 6 bases; bases with no gene match: 7. The CDR3 is made up of 15 amino acids. In DNA, the CDR3 is TGTGCCAGCAGCCCAGCGGGGGTGAGCTCCTACGAGCAGTACTTC. As protein: CASSPAGVSSYEQYF.

The CDR3, as DNA: TGCGCCAGCAGCCAACTCTCCACGGATAACTATGGCTACACCTTC. This encodes CASSQLSTDNYGYTF. V and J are TRBV4-3 and TRBJ1-2, with no clear D. Germline V CDR1 and CDR2: LGHNA, YSLEER. V was cut by 2 bases and J by 1 base, with 11 bases left in between. The CDR3 covers 15 residues.

Worth noting for this clonotype: At one end the junction does not follow the germline gene, possibly because of a read error. This chain uses TRBV6-2 or TRBV6-3 with TRBJ2-2; tentatively, D is TRBD2 (5 bases). CDR1 and CDR2 from the germline V gene are MNHEY and SVGEGT. This CDR3 comprises 14 residues. The CDR3 DNA reads TGCGCCAGCAGTTACCGAGGGTACACCGGGGAGCTGTTTTTT. Encoded protein: CASSYRGYTGELFF.

The chain couples TRBV30 to TRBJ1-6, with 11 bases fitting TRBD1. J was trimmed by 6 bases and V by 0 bases; bases with no gene match: 7. Germline assignment: CDR1 GTSNPN and CDR2 SVGIG (reference sequence). The CDR3 is made up of 17 amino acids. The CDR3 DNA is TGTGCCTGGAGTGTTGGCGGGGGGACAGGGGGTAATTCACCCCTCCACTTT. It encodes CAWSVGGGTGGNSPLHF. The whole variable domain, remainder taken from reference TRBV30 and TRBJ1-6, is SQTIHQWPATLVQPVGSPLSLECTVEGTSNPNLYWYRQAAGRGLQLLFYSVGIGQISSEVPQNLSASRPQDRQFILSSKKLLLSDSGFYLCAWSVGGGTGGNSPLHFGNGTRLTVT.

V is TRBV12-3 or TRBV12-4 and J is TRBJ2-3; TRBD2 matches at 16 bases. Losses at the gene ends were 5 bases for V and 0 bases for J; bases not matched to a gene: 8. The CDR3 length is 19 residues. The chain's CDR3 is CASSPGTSGGGYSTDTQYF. The CDR3 DNA reads TGTGCCAGCAGTCCCGGGACTAGCGGGGGGGGATATAGCACAGATACGCAGTATTTT.

This clonotype was counted only a few times. The chain recombines TRBV2 with TRBJ1-6; D is unresolved. CDR3 length: 15 residues. In germline, CDR1 is SNHLY, CDR2 FYNNEI. V gave up 3 bases and J gave up 0 bases, with 6 bases separating them. For the CDR3, the DNA is TGTGCCAGCAGTGAGGAGTACTCCTATAATTCACCCCTCCACTTT. Residues: CASSEEYSYNSPLHF.

This clonotype was seen a handful of times. The chain employs TRBV18 and TRBJ1-1; TRBD1 agrees at 8 bases. The germline V gene encodes CDR1 KGHSH and CDR2 LQKENI. V dropped 6 bases and J dropped 2; count of bases not matched to a gene: 5. The length of the CDR3 is 14 residues. The CDR3 nucleotides read TGTGCCAGCTCGAGGGACAGGAAAAACACTGAAGCTTTCTTT. The encoded protein is CASSRDRKNTEAFF.

The chain carries TRBV12-3 or TRBV12-4 and TRBJ2-5, with a tentative D call TRBD2 (5 bases). The J call may be incorrect, as the DNA end agrees better with TRBJ2-1. This CDR3 is built from 15 residues. CDR3 protein: CASSPSRGLGETQFF. CDR3 in DNA: TGTGCCAGCAGTCCGTCGCGAGGGCTTGGGGAGACCCAGTTCTTC.

This chain connects TRBV15 to TRBJ2-3; 7 bases fit TRBD1. The CDR3 is 15 residues long. With V trimmed by 5 bases and J by 2 bases, 7 bases remained unmatched. CDR1 is LNHNV and CDR2 is YYDKDF in the germline V gene (reference sequence). As DNA, the CDR3 is TGTGCCACCAGCCGTGGACAGGCCCTCACAGATACGCAGTATTTT. Amino acids: CATSRGQALTDTQYF.

The V gene is TRBV4-1, the J gene TRBJ2-3, with 13 bases aligning to TRBD2. The V segment lost 2 bases and the J segment 7 bases; nucleotides outside the gene matches: 6. Germline CDR1 and CDR2: MGHRA and YSYEKL. The CDR3 runs 16 residues. This CDR3 reads CASSQTTSGGKNTQYF. The CDR3 bases are TGCGCCAGCAGCCAAACGACTAGCGGGGGGAAGAATACGCAGTATTTT.

For this clonotype: One base away lies a much larger clone, so this may be a sequencing read error. The V and J genes are TRBV29-1 and TRBJ2-5; D remains unclear. CDR1 and CDR2 (germline): SQVTM, ANQGSEA. The CDR3 spans 10 residues. The CDR3 loop is CSVAEETQNF. In nucleotides, the CDR3 is TGCAGCGTTGCCGAGGAGACCCAGAACTTC.

The chain joins TRBV12-3 or TRBV12-4 to TRBJ2-5; D is ambiguous. Between the trimmed V and J ends, which lost 6 bases and 2 bases, there was a span of 13 bases. The CDR3 sequence is 14 residues long. The CDR3 DNA follows: TGTGCCAGCAGCGCCCTTGCTCAGCAAGAGACCCAGTACTTC. Encoded protein: CASSALAQQETQYF.

This clonotype has more than one count but fewer than ten. The rearrangement links TRBV4-3 to TRBJ2-5; the D call may be TRBD1 or TRBD2 (5 bases each). The DNA matches TRBJ2-7 better at its end, which makes the J call doubtful. The CDR3 length is 16 residues. Germline CDR1 is LGHNA and CDR2 is YSLEER. The CDR3 DNA reads as TGCGCCAGCAGCCATGAAGACAGAGGGGTTCGTGCCGAGCAGTACTTC. Translation gives CASSHEDRGVRAEQYF.